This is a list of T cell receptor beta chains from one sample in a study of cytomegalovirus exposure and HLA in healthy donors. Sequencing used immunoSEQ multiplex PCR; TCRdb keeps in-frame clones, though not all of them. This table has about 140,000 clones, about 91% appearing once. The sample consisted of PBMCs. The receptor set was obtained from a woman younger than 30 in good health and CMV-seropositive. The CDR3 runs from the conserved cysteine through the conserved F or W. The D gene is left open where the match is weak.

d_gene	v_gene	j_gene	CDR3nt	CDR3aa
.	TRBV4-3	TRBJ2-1	TGCGCCAGCAGCCAAGGGGGAGCAACCAATTACAATGAGCAGTTCTTC	CASSQGGATNYNEQFF
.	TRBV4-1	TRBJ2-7	TGCGCCAGCAGCCAAGCGTCAGGGAACGAGCAGTACTTC	CASSQASGNEQYF
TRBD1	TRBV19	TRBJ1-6	TGTGCCAGTAGACCCCAAGTGACAGGGGGATCACCCCTCCACTTT	CASRPQVTGGSPLHF
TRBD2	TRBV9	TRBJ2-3	TGTGCCAGCAGCGCCTCTAGCGGGATGACAGATACGCAGTATTTT	CASSASSGMTDTQYF
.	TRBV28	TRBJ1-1	TGTGCCAGCAGTTTGATGAGCACTGAAGCTTTCTTT	CASSLMSTEAFF
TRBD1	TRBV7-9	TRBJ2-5	TGTGCCAGCAGCCGGGACAGGCAAGAGACCCAGTACTTC	CASSRDRQETQYF
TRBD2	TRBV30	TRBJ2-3	TGTGCCTCCCGCGAAGCGGGAAGCACAGATACGCAGTATTTT	CASREAGSTDTQYF
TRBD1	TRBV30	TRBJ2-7	TGTGCCTGGAGTCCAGGACAGGTCCCGGTCGAGCAGTACTTC	CAWSPGQVPVEQYF
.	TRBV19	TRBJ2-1	TGTGCCAGTAGTATAAGGGCGGGAAGACACAATGAGCAGTTCTTC	CASSIRAGRHNEQFF
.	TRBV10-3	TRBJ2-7	TGTGCCATCCACCAGGGCGGGGAATCCTACGAGCAGTACTTC	CAIHQGGESYEQYF
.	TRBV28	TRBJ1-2	TGTGCCAGCAGTTTACCCTACAGAACCTACTATGGCTACACCTTC	CASSLPYRTYYGYTF
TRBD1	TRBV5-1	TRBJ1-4	TGCGCCAGCAGCGTGGAACCGGGACAGGGAGAAGAAAAACTGTTTTTT	CASSVEPGQGEEKLFF
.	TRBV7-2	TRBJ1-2	TGTGCCAGCAGCTTAGAGGGGTTTGGCTACACCTTC	CASSLEGFGYTF
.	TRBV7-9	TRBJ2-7	TGTGCCAGCAGAAGCGGTTCGCGAATCTTCGAGCAGTACTTC	CASRSGSRIFEQYF
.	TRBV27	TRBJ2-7	TGTGCCAGCAATCCAGCGGGTAACTCCTACGAGCAGTACTTC	CASNPAGNSYEQYF
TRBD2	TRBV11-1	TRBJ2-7	TGTGCCAGCAGCTTAGGGACTAGCGACTACGAGCAGTACTTC	CASSLGTSDYEQYF
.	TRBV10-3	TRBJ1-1	TGTGCCATCAGTGAATCAGGGGCGCCCCCGAACACTGAAGCTTTCTTT	CAISESGAPPNTEAFF
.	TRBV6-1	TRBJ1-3	TGTGCCAGCAGACTATCTGGAAACACCATATATTTT	CASRLSGNTIYF
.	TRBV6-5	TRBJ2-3	TGTGCCAGCAGTTACGAGGGGGGGTCTGGAGATACGCAGTATTTT	CASSYEGGSGDTQYF
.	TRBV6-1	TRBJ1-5	TGTGCCAGCAAGAGCCATAGCAATCAGCCCCAGCATTTT	CASKSHSNQPQHF
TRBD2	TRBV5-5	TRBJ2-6	TGTGCCAGCAGCTTGAGCGGGGGGCCTGGGGCCAACGTCCTGACTTTC	CASSLSGGPGANVLTF
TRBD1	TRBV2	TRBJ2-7	TGTGCCAGCAGTGAAATCCCTCGGACAGGGGTCTACGAGCAGTACTTC	CASSEIPRTGVYEQYF
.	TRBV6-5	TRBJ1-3	TGTGCCAGCAGTCTGGACAGTCACTCTGGAAACACCATATATTTT	CASSLDSHSGNTIYF
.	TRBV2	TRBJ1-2	TGTGCCAGCAGTGAGGAGGTGAACTATGGCTACACCTTC	CASSEEVNYGYTF
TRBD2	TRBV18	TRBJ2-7	TGTGCCAGCTCACCAGGGGCTAGCGGGAGATACGAGCAGTACTTC	CASSPGASGRYEQYF
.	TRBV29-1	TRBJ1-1	TGCAGCGTTGCCACAGGGACTGAAGCTTTCTTT	CSVATGTEAFF
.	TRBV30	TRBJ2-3	TGTGCCTGGAGTGACAGGGATACGCAGTATTTT	CAWSDRDTQYF
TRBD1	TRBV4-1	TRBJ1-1	TGCGCCAGCAGCCAAGCTATCGGACAGGGGGCGAACACTGAAGCTTTCTTT	CASSQAIGQGANTEAFF
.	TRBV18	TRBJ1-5	TGTGCCAGCTCACGGGGCCAAAGCAATCAGCCCCAGCATTTT	CASSRGQSNQPQHF
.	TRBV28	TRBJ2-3	TGTGCCAGCACCGGGGGTCCCACAGATACGCAGTATTTT	CASTGGPTDTQYF
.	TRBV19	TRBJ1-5	TGTGCCAGTTCACCCGGGACAATTAGCAATCAGCCCCAGCATTTT	CASSPGTISNQPQHF
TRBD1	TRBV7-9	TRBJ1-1	TGTGCCAGCAGCTTAGAGGGACAGGGGTACTCTGAAGCTTTCTTT	CASSLEGQGYSEAFF
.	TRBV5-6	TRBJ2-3	TGTGCCAGCAGTAGGGGGTCCACAGATACGCAGTATTTT	CASSRGSTDTQYF